This T cell receptor beta chain was retrieved from a study of cytomegalovirus exposure and HLA in healthy donors. The CDR3 has 16 residues. The germline CDR1 and CDR2 sequences are LNHDA and SQIVND (reference sequence). V dropped 5 bases and J dropped 5; count of bases not matched to a gene: 9. It was with 60 Vbeta and 13 Jbeta primers that the PCR ran. Profiled with immunoSEQ multiplex PCR; TCRdb holds only in-frame clones, not every one. The sample lists 150,000 to 200,000 clones; 65% to 90% were seen once. The sequence came from a woman aged 18-29 years in good health and CMV-seronegative. The material sequenced was PBMCs. The chain carries TRBV19 and TRBJ1-5; TRBD1 matches at 10 bases. CDR3 sequence reads: CASSPMTGGVYQPQHF. The CDR3, as DNA: TGTGCCAGTAGTCCAATGACAGGGGGCGTATATCAGCCCCAGCATTTT.